Below are 2 T cell receptor beta chains sequenced from a single sample in a study of blood T cell repertoires in COVID-19. Only in-frame clones appear in the TCRdb table, and some are missing; sequencing was by immunoSEQ multiplex PCR. The sample holds approximately 380,000 clones; 85% to 90% are singletons and the top ten take around 1.2%. Specimen: PBMCs or T cells enriched from blood (not recorded which). The receptors were sampled from a woman under 30 who had recovered from COVID-19.

The V gene is TRBV5-4, the J gene TRBJ1-4; 11 bases map to TRBD1. CDR1 SGHNT and CDR2 YYREEE come from the germline V gene (reference sequence). The V and J ends lost 1 base and 2 bases, in that order; junction bases with no gene match: 4. The CDR3 extends over 17 amino acids. In DNA, the CDR3 is TGTGCCAGCAGCTTGCTGGGACAGGGGGGGACTAATGAAAAACTGTTTTTT. This codes for CASSLLGQGGTNEKLFF.

The V and J genes are TRBV6-5 and TRBJ1-5; 11 nucleotides align to TRBD1. Trimming at V came to 4 bases and at J to 7 bases, leaving 9 bases not matched to a gene. Germline-derived CDR1 and CDR2 are MNHEY and SVGAGI. The CDR3 consists of 16 residues. The CDR3 sequence: CASSSQRTGGYQPQHF. CDR3 in DNA: TGTGCCAGCAGTTCCCAGAGGACAGGGGGCTACCAGCCCCAGCATTTT.